Listed below are T cell receptor beta chains from one sample, sequenced in a study of Graves' ophthalmopathy and Graves' hyperthyroidism. TCRdb redid the calling of the multiplex PCR reads with MiXCR, one entry per CDR3 protein. The sample contains some 750,000 distinct CDR3 sequences, roughly 41% of which appear only once. Sequenced material: peripheral blood. The receptors here all came from an adult man with Graves' ophthalmopathy. CDR3s include the opening cysteine and the closing phenylalanine or tryptophan. The D gene is left open where the match is weak. Some rows mark clone size as missing; the rest say once, few, many or name a class of expanded clone.

CDR3 DNA	CDR3 protein	D gene	V gene	J gene	clone size
TGCAGTGCCCCAGAGGTACAGGGGGCGAATTCACCCCTCCACTTT	CSAPEVQGANSPLHF	TRBD1	TRBV20-1	TRBJ1-6	few
TGTGCCAGCAGGGGCCCGACAGGGTTCGCCTACGAGCAGTACTTC	CASRGPTGFAYEQYF	TRBD1	TRBV6-2/TRBV6-3	TRBJ2-7	NA
TGTGCCAGCAGCCATCCCGACAAGAACTATGGCTACACCTTC	CASSHPDKNYGYTF	NA	TRBV9	TRBJ1-2	many
TGTGCCATCAGTGTCTCTCTAGCGGGAGAGCTGTTTTTT	CAISVSLAGELFF	TRBD2	TRBV10-3	TRBJ2-2	many
TGTGCTAGAGATGTAGGCGGGCCTACCTACGAGCAGTACTTC	CARDVGGPTYEQYF	NA	TRBV10-3	TRBJ2-7	NA
TGTGCCAGCAGCCTAATGGCTAGCGGCGAGCAGTACTTC	CASSLMASGEQYF	TRBD2	TRBV7-3	TRBJ2-7	many
TGTGCCAGCAGCCAAGATCGACTAGCGGGCCTTGCGGAGACCCAGTACTTC	CASSQDRLAGLAETQYF	TRBD2	TRBV3-1	TRBJ2-5	once
TGTGCCAGCAGCTTGTATACAGCTAACTATGGCTACACCTTC	CASSLYTANYGYTF	NA	TRBV5-4	TRBJ1-2	many
TGTGCCAGCAGTATTACAGGGAGGATTTTGAACACTGAAGCTTTCTTT	CASSITGRILNTEAFF	NA	TRBV2	TRBJ1-1	few
TGTGCCATCAGGGGGGTGGAGACCCAGTACTTC	CAIRGVETQYF	NA	TRBV10-3	TRBJ2-5	NA
TGTGCCAGCAGTCAATACCGGGACAGGAACACCGGGGAGCTGTTTTTT	CASSQYRDRNTGELFF	TRBD1	TRBV25-1	TRBJ2-2	NA
TGTGCCAGCGCCCAGGGGACCGGGGAGCTGTTTTTT	CASAQGTGELFF	NA	TRBV6-6	TRBJ2-2	once